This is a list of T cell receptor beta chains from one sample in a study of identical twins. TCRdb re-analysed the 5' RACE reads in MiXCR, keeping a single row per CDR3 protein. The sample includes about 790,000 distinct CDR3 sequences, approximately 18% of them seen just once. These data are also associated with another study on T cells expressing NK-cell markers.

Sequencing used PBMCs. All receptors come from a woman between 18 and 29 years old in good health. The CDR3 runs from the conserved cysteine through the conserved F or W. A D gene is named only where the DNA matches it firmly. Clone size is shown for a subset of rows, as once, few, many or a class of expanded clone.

CDR3nt: TGTGCCAGCAGTTTATTGGTTGGTATCCCATACGAGCAGTACTTC
CDR3aa: CASSLLVGIPYEQYF
v_gene: TRBV27
d_gene: .
j_gene: TRBJ2-7
abundance: few

CDR3nt: TGTGCCATCCATGGGTCAGGAGCTTCACCCCTCCACTTT
CDR3aa: CAIHGSGASPLHF
v_gene: TRBV10-3
d_gene: .
j_gene: TRBJ1-6
abundance: .

CDR3nt: TGCAGCGTTGACGGGCAGGGTGAAGCTTTCTTT
CDR3aa: CSVDGQGEAFF
v_gene: TRBV29-1
d_gene: .
j_gene: TRBJ1-1
abundance: .

CDR3nt: TGCAGCGTCCAGGGTACTAGCGGGGGGGGGCCCGCCTACAATGAGCAGTTCTTC
CDR3aa: CSVQGTSGGGPAYNEQFF
v_gene: TRBV29-1
d_gene: TRBD2
j_gene: TRBJ2-1
abundance: .

CDR3nt: TGTGCCAGCAGCCAGAATGAAAAACTGTTTTTT
CDR3aa: CASSQNEKLFF
v_gene: TRBV7-9
d_gene: .
j_gene: TRBJ1-4
abundance: .

CDR3nt: TGCAGTGCTGTAAGGGGCGGTCTCCGTGCCCCGGAGGCGCAGTATTTT
CDR3aa: CSAVRGGLRAPEAQYF
v_gene: TRBV20-1
d_gene: .
j_gene: TRBJ2-3
abundance: many

CDR3nt: TGTGCCACCAGTGACAACAGGGGTTTGGGTGAGCAGTTCTTC
CDR3aa: CATSDNRGLGEQFF
v_gene: TRBV24-1
d_gene: TRBD1
j_gene: TRBJ2-1
abundance: .

CDR3nt: TGTGCCAGCAGCCCCGGGGTGGCCGGGGAGCTGTTTTTT
CDR3aa: CASSPGVAGELFF
v_gene: TRBV7-3
d_gene: .
j_gene: TRBJ2-2
abundance: .

CDR3nt: TGCGCCAGCTTCACAGGGGATGGAGATACGCAGTATTTT
CDR3aa: CASFTGDGDTQYF
v_gene: TRBV5-1
d_gene: TRBD1
j_gene: TRBJ2-3
abundance: .

CDR3nt: TGTGCCAGCAGGAGACAGGGGATAGATGAAAAACTGTTTTTT
CDR3aa: CASRRQGIDEKLFF
v_gene: TRBV11-2
d_gene: TRBD1
j_gene: TRBJ1-4
abundance: .

CDR3nt: TGTGCCACCAGCAGTCGGGACACCCTTTTGGGGTTCTTC
CDR3aa: CATSSRDTLLGFF
v_gene: TRBV15
d_gene: .
j_gene: TRBJ2-1
abundance: few

CDR3nt: TGTGCCAGCAGCTTGTTAGCGCGGCACTACGAGCAGTACTTC
CDR3aa: CASSLLARHYEQYF
v_gene: TRBV7-2
d_gene: .
j_gene: TRBJ2-7
abundance: few

CDR3nt: TGCAGTGCTAGAGATATAACTAGCGGGACGAGCTCCTACAATGAGCAGTTCTTC
CDR3aa: CSARDITSGTSSYNEQFF
v_gene: TRBV20-1
d_gene: TRBD2
j_gene: TRBJ2-1
abundance: .

CDR3nt: TGTGCCTGGAGAGGGCTTCTGCACCAGGGCGAGCAGTACTTC
CDR3aa: CAWRGLLHQGEQYF
v_gene: TRBV30
d_gene: .
j_gene: TRBJ2-7
abundance: few

CDR3nt: TGCAGTGCTAGAGATGGGAGACAGGGAGGGAGGGCCCAGTACTTC
CDR3aa: CSARDGRQGGRAQYF
v_gene: TRBV20-1
d_gene: .
j_gene: TRBJ2-5
abundance: few

CDR3nt: TGTGCCAGCAGCACGTCCTGGGGGAGTACGCAGTATTTT
CDR3aa: CASSTSWGSTQYF
v_gene: TRBV7-3
d_gene: .
j_gene: TRBJ2-3
abundance: .

CDR3nt: TGCAGCGTTGAAGAGGGCGGGGTGGATACGCAGTATTTT
CDR3aa: CSVEEGGVDTQYF
v_gene: TRBV29-1
d_gene: .
j_gene: TRBJ2-3
abundance: .

CDR3nt: TGTGCCATCAGCCCAACTTACGAGCAGTACTTC
CDR3aa: CAISPTYEQYF
v_gene: TRBV10-3
d_gene: .
j_gene: TRBJ2-7
abundance: .

CDR3nt: TGTGCCAGCAGTAGTGGACGCCCTGGGGCCAACGTCCTGACTTTC
CDR3aa: CASSSGRPGANVLTF
v_gene: TRBV5-5
d_gene: .
j_gene: TRBJ2-6
abundance: .

CDR3nt: TGCGCCAGCAGCTCGCACAGGAGACGGGGCACTGAAGCTTTCTTT
CDR3aa: CASSSHRRRGTEAFF
v_gene: TRBV5-1
d_gene: .
j_gene: TRBJ1-1
abundance: few

CDR3nt: TGTGCCAGCAGTCAGCGACAGGGGGAACGCTACACCTTC
CDR3aa: CASSQRQGERYTF
v_gene: TRBV12-3/TRBV12-4
d_gene: TRBD1
j_gene: TRBJ1-2
abundance: .

CDR3nt: TGTGCCAGCAGTTTAAAAGCAGGGGGTGGTGAAAAACTGTTTTTT
CDR3aa: CASSLKAGGGEKLFF
v_gene: TRBV12-3/TRBV12-4
d_gene: TRBD1
j_gene: TRBJ1-4
abundance: few